What follows are 21 T cell receptor beta chains derived from one specimen sequenced in a study of OX40 agonist ivuxolimab in advanced cancers. Generated by immunoSEQ multiplex PCR, the TCRdb table keeps only in-frame clones and is missing some. The profile shows about 84,000 clones, over 85% of them singletons. The sequencing used CD4+ or CD8+ T cells sorted from blood, collected in a trial of the OX40 agonist ivuxolimab. These TCRs come from an adult with an advanced solid tumor such as melanoma, head and neck, liver or kidney cancer.

The V call is TRBV28, the J call TRBJ2-7; 11 bases align to TRBD1. The CDR3 contains 15 residues. J lost 3 bases, V lost 2 bases, and 3 bases had no gene match. CDR1 and CDR2 from the germline V gene are MDHEN and SYDVKM. The CDR3 is CASSLAGTGGYEQYF. In DNA, the CDR3 is TGTGCCAGCAGTTTAGCCGGGACAGGGGGCTACGAGCAGTACTTC.

The chain is built from TRBV11-2 and TRBJ2-1; 11 bases align to TRBD2. This CDR3 spans 15 amino acids. J lost 6 bases, V lost 6 bases, and 7 bases had no gene match. Germline V gene lookup returns CDR1 SGHAT and CDR2 FQNNGV. The chain's CDR3 is CASRRPGLAANEQFF. The CDR3, as DNA: TGTGCCAGCAGACGGCCGGGACTAGCGGCCAATGAGCAGTTCTTC.

The chain combines TRBV7-8 with TRBJ2-2; TRBD2 agrees at 8 bases. There are 17 residues in the CDR3. Losses at the gene ends were 4 bases for V and 5 bases for J; bases not matched to a gene: 12. CDR1 is SGHVS and CDR2 is FQNEAQ in the germline V gene. In DNA form, the CDR3 reads TGTGCCAGCAGCTCCATCTTAGGGACTAGTATAACCGGGGAGCTGTTTTTT. It specifies CASSSILGTSITGELFF.

This rearrangement joins TRBV5-1 to TRBJ1-2; the D gene is possibly TRBD1 (6 bases). The CDR3 is made up of 16 amino acids. V gave up 4 bases and J gave up 5 bases, with 21 bases separating them. Germline values: CDR1 SGHRS, CDR2 YFSETQ. CDR3 coding DNA: TGCGCCAGCAGCACCCGGCCTCTACAGGGCGAGTATGGCTACACCTTC. It yields the protein CASSTRPLQGEYGYTF.

The chain couples TRBV9 to TRBJ2-7; no clear D gene. CDR1 is SGDLS, CDR2 YYNGEE, per germline. V lost 0 bases, J lost 7 bases, and 11 bases lay in between. This CDR3 region has 13 residues. In DNA, the CDR3 is TGTGCCAGCAGCGTAGAACTCCCCGGGGAGCAGTACTTC. Translating it yields CASSVELPGEQYF.

The chain has TRBV4-1 and TRBJ1-5; D gene ambiguous. The CDR3 totals 15 residues. V gave up 1 base and J gave up 1 base, with 8 bases separating them. Looked up from germline, CDR1 is MGHRA and CDR2 is YSYEKL. The CDR3 nucleotides read TGCGCCAGCAGCCAAGTGTGGCAGAGCAATCAGCCCCAGCATTTT. Amino acids: CASSQVWQSNQPQHF.

This clone came up once. The V gene is TRBV5-1, the J gene TRBJ2-3; the D gene is possibly TRBD2 (6 bases). The CDR3 runs to 18 residues. The V end was cut by 0 bases, the J end by 1 base, with 18 bases between. Germline CDR1 is SGHRS and CDR2 is YFSETQ. CDR3: CASSLAGIGRGGTDTQYF. CDR3 nucleotide sequence: TGCGCCAGCAGCTTGGCGGGTATAGGGCGGGGAGGCACAGATACGCAGTATTTT.

This chain joins TRBV6-1 and TRBJ1-5; D is unresolved. Germline lookup yields CDR1 MNHNS and CDR2 SASEGT. V was trimmed by 2 bases and J by 4 bases, leaving 9 bases between them. The CDR3 spans 14 residues. CDR3 region: CASSETRRNQPQHF. CDR3 nucleotides: TGTGCCAGCAGTGAAACTCGCAGGAATCAGCCCCAGCATTTT.

The chain is built from TRBV28 and TRBJ2-7; 8 nucleotides line up with TRBD2. The V gene end was trimmed by 6 bases and the J gene end by 3 bases; junction bases not matched to a gene: 7. This CDR3 region has 14 residues. The germline gives CDR1 MDHEN, CDR2 SYDVKM. The CDR3 loop reads CASRASGRDYEQYF. Written as DNA, the CDR3 is TGTGCCAGCAGAGCTAGCGGGCGGGACTACGAGCAGTACTTC.

The chain is built from TRBV4-2 and TRBJ1-2, with 7 bases that match TRBD1. V dropped 0 bases and J dropped 4; count of bases not matched to a gene: 8. The CDR3 spans 16 residues. The V gene's germline CDR1 is LGHNA and CDR2 YNFKEQ. As DNA, the CDR3 is TGTGCCAGCAGCCAAGAGGGGGACAGTGAATTCTATGGCTACACCTTC. Translating gives CASSQEGDSEFYGYTF.

The chain joins TRBV2 to TRBJ1-2; perhaps TRBD1 as D (5 bases). Trimming left V 3 bases short and J 4 bases short, with 12 bases between. CDR3 length: 14 residues. Germline V gene sequence: CDR1 SNHLY, CDR2 FYNNEI. The CDR3 sequence is CASSDRFRAYGYTF. DNA for the CDR3: TGTGCCAGCAGTGACAGGTTCAGGGCCTATGGCTACACCTTC.

In its sample, this clone was seen a few times. The chain uses TRBV19 and TRBJ2-2; D not resolved. The CDR3 consists of 13 residues. The germline gives CDR1 LNHDA, CDR2 SQIVND (reference sequence). Trimming took off 3 bases at V and 4 bases at J, with 6 bases between the two ends. The CDR3 nucleotides are TGTGCCAGTAGTATCTCAGTCACCGGGGAGCTGTTTTTT. This encodes CASSISVTGELFF.

The chain recombines TRBV10-3 with TRBJ2-7; no clear D gene. This CDR3 comprises 13 residues. The ends were cut back, 3 bases at V and 2 bases at J, with 8 bases in the middle. Germline-derived CDR1 and CDR2 are ENHRY and SYGVKD. The CDR3 region has the DNA TGTGCCATCAGTGAAGGTGTTCCCTACGAGCAGTACTTC. Protein sequence: CAISEGVPYEQYF.

The rearrangement joins TRBV5-1 to TRBJ1-4; D is uncertain. CDR3 length: 16 amino acids. V was shortened by 3 bases and J by 0 bases, with 12 bases between the two germline ends. Germline lookup yields CDR1 SGHRS and CDR2 YFSETQ. The CDR3 DNA is TGCGCCAGCAGCTCCCGATCGTCTGCAACTAATGAAAAACTGTTTTTT. Translating it yields CASSSRSSATNEKLFF.

The gene calls are TRBV29-1 and TRBJ1-4, with D possibly TRBD1 on 5 matching bases. Germline loops: CDR1 SQVTM, CDR2 ANQGSEA. V lost 8 bases, J lost 7 bases, and 17 bases lay in between. The CDR3 has 13 amino acids. The CDR3 nucleotides are TGCAGCATCTGGGGCCCGCTTAGTGAAAAACTGTTTTTT. This translates into CSIWGPLSEKLFF.

This chain uses TRBV5-4 with TRBJ2-1; no definite D call. The CDR3 sequence is 12 residues long. Trimming removed 4 bases at V and 8 bases at J, with 10 bases between. Germline assignment: CDR1 SGHNT and CDR2 YYREEE (reference sequence). CDR3 DNA: TGTGCCAGCAGCAGGGTAGGTTATGAGCAGTTCTTC. This translates into CASSRVGYEQFF.

In this sample, this clone turned up once. V and J are TRBV9 and TRBJ1-3; D unresolved. CDR3 length: 13 residues. V lost 7 bases and J 3 bases, leaving 11 bases between the germline ends. Germline values: CDR1 SGDLS, CDR2 YYNGEE. CDR3 nucleotide sequence: TGTGCCAGCGAACTGGGTAATGGAAACACCATATATTTT. Translated: CASELGNGNTIYF.

The chain joins TRBV28 to TRBJ2-5, with a tentative D call TRBD1 (7 bases). Germline loops: CDR1 MDHEN, CDR2 SYDVKM. The CDR3 covers 15 residues. V lost 6 bases to trimming and J lost 4 bases, with 18 bases between them. The CDR3 DNA follows: TGTGCCAGCAGCGTGGCAGGGGGGAGTAGAGAGACCCAGTACTTC. Amino acids: CASSVAGGSRETQYF. Variable domain in full (rest from reference TRBV28 and TRBJ2-5): DVKVTQSSRYLVKRTGEKVFLECVQDMDHENMFWYRQDPGLGLRLIYFSYDVKMKEKGDIPEGYSVSREKKERFSLILESASTNQTSMYLCASSVAGGSRETQYFGPGTRLLVL.

This chain connects TRBV25-1 to TRBJ2-5, with 7 nucleotides matching TRBD2. V was pared by 4 bases and J by 5 bases, with 7 bases of the junction left unmatched. Looked up from germline, CDR1 is MGHDK and CDR2 is SYGVNS. The length of the CDR3 is 14 residues. The CDR3 DNA reads TGTGCCAGCAGTGTCCTGACTAGCTCGGAGACCCAGTACTTC. Translation gives CASSVLTSSETQYF.

The chain combines TRBV5-1 with TRBJ1-1; tentative D call: TRBD1 (6 bases). Trimming stripped 5 bases from V and 3 bases from J, with 11 bases between. CDR1 and CDR2 (germline): SGHRS, YFSETQ. The CDR3 runs to 13 residues. The DNA for the CDR3 is TGCGCCAGCAGAGGCTCAGGGGACACTGAAGCTTTCTTT. Protein product: CASRGSGDTEAFF.

The chain joins TRBV5-1 to TRBJ2-7; D uncertain. The CDR3 covers 14 residues. The germline CDR1 and CDR2 sequences are SGHRS and YFSETQ. V gave up 0 bases and J gave up 6 bases, with 13 bases separating them. Written as DNA, the CDR3 is TGCGCCAGCAGCTTGGCCGAGGTTGTCGGCGAGCAGTACTTC. Its translation: CASSLAEVVGEQYF.